This TCR beta chain was documented in a study of graft-versus-host responses after intestinal transplantation. Turning to the study itself: The study gave all recipients anti-thymocyte globulin induction, then tacrolimus and steroids for about 3 years.

The table came from immunoSEQ multiplex PCR; TCRdb's copy has only in-frame clones and leaves some out. Among some 14,000 clones listed, under 70% were seen once. To release intraepithelial and lamina propria lymphocytes, the graft tissue was processed. The germline V gene encodes CDR1 SGHTA and CDR2 FQGNSA. The CDR3 has 13 residues. V was trimmed by 0 bases and J by 5 bases, leaving 5 bases between them. The sample here was ileum tissue, taken 717 days after intestinal transplantation. The TCR comes from a human patient who received an intestinal transplant, so some T cells may come from the graft donor. The rearrangement uses TRBV7-2 and TRBJ2-1; D call uncertain. CDR3 nucleotide sequence: TGTGCCAGCAGCTTAGCCCCGAACAATGAGCAGTTCTTC. Its translation: CASSLAPNNEQFF.